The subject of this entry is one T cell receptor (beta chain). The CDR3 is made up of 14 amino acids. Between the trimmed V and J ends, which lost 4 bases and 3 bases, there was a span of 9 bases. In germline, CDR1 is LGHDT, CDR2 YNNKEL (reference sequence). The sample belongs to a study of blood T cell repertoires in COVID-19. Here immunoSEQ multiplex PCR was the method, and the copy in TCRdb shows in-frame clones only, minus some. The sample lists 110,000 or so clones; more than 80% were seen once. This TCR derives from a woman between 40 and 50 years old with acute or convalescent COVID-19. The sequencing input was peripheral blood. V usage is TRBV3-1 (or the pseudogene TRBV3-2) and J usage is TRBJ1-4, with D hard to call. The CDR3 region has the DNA TGTGCCAGCAGCCTCAGAGGCGCTAATGAAAAACTGTTTTTT. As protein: CASSLRGANEKLFF.